Listed below are T cell receptor beta chains from one sample, sequenced in a study of blood T cells in healthy people across ages. TCRdb ran MiXCR on the 5' RACE reads and lists one entry per CDR3 protein. The sample lists about 400,000 distinct CDR3 sequences, about 55% occurring once. Material for sequencing was blood. These receptors were taken from a man aged 55-75 years in good health. Both conserved end residues are part of each CDR3. A D gene is named only where the DNA matches it firmly. Clone size appears in some rows only: once, few, many, or a class for an expanded clone.

TGTGCCAGCAGTTTGACCTCGTTACGGACAGTTTCTGGGGCCAACGTCCCGACTTTC | CASSLTSLRTVSGANVPTF | . | TRBJ2-6 | TRBV28 | .
TGTGCCAGCAGTTACCAGAGTAGGTACAATGAGCAGTTCTTC | CASSYQSRYNEQFF | . | TRBJ2-1 | TRBV6-5 | .
TGTGCCAGCAGCGGCACAGGGGGCCTTAACTATGGCTACACCTTC | CASSGTGGLNYGYTF | TRBD1 | TRBJ1-2 | TRBV5-5 | few
TGTGCCAGCAGCTTAGCACAGGGCTCCTATGGCCATGAGCAGTTCTTC | CASSLAQGSYGHEQFF | . | TRBJ2-1 | TRBV7-2 | few
TGTGCCAGCAGCTTAAACCGGCCAGGGGCGGGGGGCGGAGATACGCAGTATTTT | CASSLNRPGAGGGDTQYF | TRBD2 | TRBJ2-3 | TRBV11-2 | .
TGTGCCACCAGTGTAACGGAAACAGATACGCAGTATTTT | CATSVTETDTQYF | . | TRBJ2-3 | TRBV24-1 | .
TGTGCCAGCACCGCTCGGGGGGACTATGGCTACACCTTC | CASTARGDYGYTF | . | TRBJ1-2 | TRBV4-2 | many
TGTGCCAGCAGTGCGGGGGGCAACAATGAGCAGTTCTTC | CASSAGGNNEQFF | TRBD2 | TRBJ2-1 | TRBV28 | once
TGTGCCAGCAGTAGGGACGGAACTAACTATGGCTACACCTTC | CASSRDGTNYGYTF | . | TRBJ1-2 | TRBV6-2/TRBV6-3 | .
TGCGCCAGCAGCTCAGGACTAGCGGGAGTCTATGAGCAGTTCTTC | CASSSGLAGVYEQFF | TRBD2 | TRBJ2-1 | TRBV5-1 | few
TGTGCCAGCAGCCCACGGCAGGGGACAGGGCCCACCGGGGAGCTGTTTTTT | CASSPRQGTGPTGELFF | TRBD1 | TRBJ2-2 | TRBV11-3 | .
TGTGCCAGCAGCCCAGGACTAGCGGGGAGAGATACGCAGTATTTT | CASSPGLAGRDTQYF | TRBD2 | TRBJ2-3 | TRBV7-2 | few
TGCGCCAGCAGCGGCACTGGCGGTCAGTTCTTC | CASSGTGGQFF | . | TRBJ2-1 | TRBV5-1 | many
TGCAGTGCCCATTACAATGAGCAGTTCTTC | CSAHYNEQFF | . | TRBJ2-1 | TRBV20-1 | .
TGTGCCAGCAGTTCCCCGGTCCATGGCTACACCTTC | CASSSPVHGYTF | . | TRBJ1-2 | TRBV27 | .
TGTGCCAGCAGCCCCCGGAGGGATCGGGAGCAGTTCTTC | CASSPRRDREQFF | . | TRBJ2-1 | TRBV7-2 | .
TGCAGTGTTAGGGGCGGGAATCACCACGAGCAGTACTTC | CSVRGGNHHEQYF | . | TRBJ2-7 | TRBV20-1 | few
TGTGCCAGCAGCGGGGCCAACTATGGCTACACCTTC | CASSGANYGYTF | . | TRBJ1-2 | TRBV7-2 | .
TGTGCCAGCAGCTTAAACCGGATAAACACTGAAGCTTTCTTT | CASSLNRINTEAFF | . | TRBJ1-1 | TRBV13 | .
TGTGCCAGCAGCCAGGAGGACAGGGACATTCAGTACTTC | CASSQEDRDIQYF | TRBD1 | TRBJ2-4 | TRBV3-1 | .
TGTGCCAGCAGCCCCTCCTTGGCGTCAGCGGGAGCCACAGATACGCAGTATTTT | CASSPSLASAGATDTQYF | TRBD2 | TRBJ2-3 | TRBV6-2/TRBV6-3 | .
TGTGCTAGCAGCCCTAAACAGGGTATGGGAGAGACCCAGTACTTC | CASSPKQGMGETQYF | . | TRBJ2-5 | TRBV7-7 | many
TGTGCCAGCAGCCGACTCGGGGCGGGAGGCATTCAGTACTTC | CASSRLGAGGIQYF | TRBD2 | TRBJ2-4 | TRBV7-2 | many
TGTGCCAGCAGCCCCCTGGGGAGTTCTGGGGCCAACGTCCTGACTTTC | CASSPLGSSGANVLTF | . | TRBJ2-6 | TRBV7-3 | few
TGTGCCAGCGGTGCTACCACCAATGAGCAGTTCTTC | CASGATTNEQFF | . | TRBJ2-1 | TRBV6-2/TRBV6-3 | .
TGCAGTGCTAGAGGCAGGGGGGAAGAGACCCAGTACTTC | CSARGRGEETQYF | . | TRBJ2-5 | TRBV20-1 | .
TGCGCCAGCAGCTTGGGACTAGAGCGGGATACGCAGTATTTT | CASSLGLERDTQYF | . | TRBJ2-3 | TRBV5-1 | .
TGCAGTGCTGCCGGGTCGGGACTAGCGGGAAGCACAGATACGCAGTATTTT | CSAAGSGLAGSTDTQYF | TRBD2 | TRBJ2-3 | TRBV20-1 | few
TGCAGCGTTGAACTACAGGGCGTTGGGGGCTACACCTTC | CSVELQGVGGYTF | . | TRBJ1-2 | TRBV29-1 | .
TGTGCCAGCAGCGAGGGGACCGGAGAGACCCAGTACTTC | CASSEGTGETQYF | . | TRBJ2-5 | TRBV2 | few
TGCAGTGCCCTCTTGGGTCAGAGGCCCAGTCAGCCCCAGCATTTT | CSALLGQRPSQPQHF | . | TRBJ1-5 | TRBV20-1 | .
TGTGCCAGCGGTGAAGATACGCAGTATTTT | CASGEDTQYF | . | TRBJ2-3 | TRBV2 | .
TGCAGTGCTAGACGGGACTCTCAAGAGACCCAGTACTTC | CSARRDSQETQYF | . | TRBJ2-5 | TRBV20-1 | few
TGCGCCAGCAGCCAAGGGGGGACCCCAGGGGTTCCTAGCTCCTACGAGCAGTACTTC | CASSQGGTPGVPSSYEQYF | . | TRBJ2-7 | TRBV4-1 | .
TGTGCCAGCAGCCAAGGTGGTGCCAATCCCGATTACGAGCAGTACTTC | CASSQGGANPDYEQYF | . | TRBJ2-7 | TRBV4-2 | .
TGTGCCAGCAGGAAACAGGGGGCTCAGGAGACCCAGTACTTC | CASRKQGAQETQYF | TRBD1 | TRBJ2-5 | TRBV28 | .
TGTGCCAGCAGACCCGGGAGTAGCGTGGGCGAGCAGTACTTC | CASRPGSSVGEQYF | . | TRBJ2-7 | TRBV7-2 | .
TGCAGCGTAGCCCGGGACACGGACTCTGGGGCCAACGTCCTGACTTTC | CSVARDTDSGANVLTF | . | TRBJ2-6 | TRBV29-1 | medium-sized
TGCGCCAGCAGCCCTCTTGGGCCAATCGGGACTAATTCCTACGAGCAGTACTTC | CASSPLGPIGTNSYEQYF | TRBD2 | TRBJ2-7 | TRBV4-1 | once
TGTGCCAGCAGTCCCCTGGCCAAAGATACGCAGTATTTT | CASSPLAKDTQYF | . | TRBJ2-3 | TRBV12-3/TRBV12-4 | .
TGTGCCATCAGGAGGGGGTCATTGGACAATGAGCAGTTCTTC | CAIRRGSLDNEQFF | . | TRBJ2-1 | TRBV10-3 | .
TGCGCCAGCAGCTTGGGGATCGGCGCGGGAGCATGGAATGAGCAGTTCTTC | CASSLGIGAGAWNEQFF | TRBD2 | TRBJ2-1 | TRBV5-1 | .
TGCAGTGCGCACCGAACATCTAACTATGGCTACACCTTC | CSAHRTSNYGYTF | . | TRBJ1-2 | TRBV20-1 | .
TGTGCCAGCAGCTTAGGGACAGGGGGCCACGAGCAGTACTTC | CASSLGTGGHEQYF | TRBD1 | TRBJ2-7 | TRBV7-9 | .
TGTGCCAGCAGTCGGACAGGGGTAACCTACGAGCAGTACTTC | CASSRTGVTYEQYF | TRBD1 | TRBJ2-7 | TRBV6-2/TRBV6-3 | .
TGTGCCTGGAGTGACGGGCCCTTCGAGGTCTACGAGCAGTACTTC | CAWSDGPFEVYEQYF | . | TRBJ2-7 | TRBV30 | .
TGTGCCAGCAGGGAGCATGGACGAGGGCAGTACTTC | CASREHGRGQYF | . | TRBJ2-7 | TRBV27 | .
TGTGCCATCGGGACAGGTGATAGCAATCAGCCCCAGCATTTT | CAIGTGDSNQPQHF | TRBD1 | TRBJ1-5 | TRBV10-3 | .
TGTGCTAGTGGCATGACTTTTACCTACGAGCAGTACTTC | CASGMTFTYEQYF | . | TRBJ2-7 | TRBV12-5 | .
TGTGCCAGCAGTTTCGGACCCGTTCGGGAGACCCAGTACTTC | CASSFGPVRETQYF | . | TRBJ2-5 | TRBV12-3/TRBV12-4 | few
TGTGCCAGCAGCCCAATGGTTCCGGGCAGGGATGAGCAGTTCTTC | CASSPMVPGRDEQFF | . | TRBJ2-1 | TRBV7-2 | .
TGCAGTGCTAGATCAAACAGAGTCACCTACGAGCAGTACTTC | CSARSNRVTYEQYF | . | TRBJ2-7 | TRBV20-1 | .
TGCAGTGCTAGAGATATTTACATGGAAAGAAACACAGATACGCAGTATTTT | CSARDIYMERNTDTQYF | . | TRBJ2-3 | TRBV20-1 | .
TGTGCCAGCATCGACATCGACCCAACAGGGGCAGGGTACACCGGGGAGCTGTTTTTT | CASIDIDPTGAGYTGELFF | TRBD1 | TRBJ2-2 | TRBV2 | many
TGTGCCAGCAAACCGGGACAGGGAGCCACTGAAGCTTTCTTT | CASKPGQGATEAFF | TRBD1 | TRBJ1-1 | TRBV2 | once
TGCAGTGCTCGACAGGGCCGTGGCCAAGAGACCCAGTACTTC | CSARQGRGQETQYF | TRBD1 | TRBJ2-5 | TRBV20-1 | .
TGTGCCAGCAGCCCTACAAGGGCAGGTGACGAGCAGTACTTC | CASSPTRAGDEQYF | . | TRBJ2-7 | TRBV6-5 | .
TGCAGTGCTGGTCCCTCTAGCGGGGGGCAGCAGTACTTC | CSAGPSSGGQQYF | TRBD2 | TRBJ2-5 | TRBV20-1 | .